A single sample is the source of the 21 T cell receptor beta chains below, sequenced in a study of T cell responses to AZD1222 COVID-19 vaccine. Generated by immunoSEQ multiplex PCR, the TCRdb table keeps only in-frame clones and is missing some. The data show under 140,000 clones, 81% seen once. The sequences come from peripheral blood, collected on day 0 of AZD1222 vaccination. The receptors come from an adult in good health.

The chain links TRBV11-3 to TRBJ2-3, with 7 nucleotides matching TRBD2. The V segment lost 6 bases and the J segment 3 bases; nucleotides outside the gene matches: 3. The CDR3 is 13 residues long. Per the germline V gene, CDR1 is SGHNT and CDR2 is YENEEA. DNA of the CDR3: TGTGCCAGCAGGCCTAGCGGAACAGATACGCAGTATTTT. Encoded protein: CASRPSGTDTQYF.

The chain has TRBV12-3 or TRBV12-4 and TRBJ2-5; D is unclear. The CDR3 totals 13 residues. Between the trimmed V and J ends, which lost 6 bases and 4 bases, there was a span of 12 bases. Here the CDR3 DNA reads TGTGCCAGCAGCCCTTTGTTTCGAGAGACCCAGTACTTC. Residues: CASSPLFRETQYF.

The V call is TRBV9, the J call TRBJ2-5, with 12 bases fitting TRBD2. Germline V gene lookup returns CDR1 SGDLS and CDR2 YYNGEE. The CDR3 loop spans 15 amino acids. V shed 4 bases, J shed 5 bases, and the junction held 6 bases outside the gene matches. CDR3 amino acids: CASSPRTSGVETQYF. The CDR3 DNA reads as TGTGCCAGCAGCCCCCGGACTAGCGGGGTCGAGACCCAGTACTTC.

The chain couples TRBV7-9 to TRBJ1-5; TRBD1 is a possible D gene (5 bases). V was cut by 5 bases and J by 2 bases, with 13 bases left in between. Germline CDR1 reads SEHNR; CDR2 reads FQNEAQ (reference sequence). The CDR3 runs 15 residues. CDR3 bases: TGTGCCAGCAGCCCGGACATTCTGGGCAATCAGCCCCAGCATTTT. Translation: CASSPDILGNQPQHF.

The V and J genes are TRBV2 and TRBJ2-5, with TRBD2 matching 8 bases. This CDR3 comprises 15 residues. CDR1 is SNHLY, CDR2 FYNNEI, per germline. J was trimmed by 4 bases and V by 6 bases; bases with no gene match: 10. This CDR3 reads CASSVPRGGGETQYF. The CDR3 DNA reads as TGTGCCAGCAGCGTCCCTCGGGGGGGCGGAGAGACCCAGTACTTC.

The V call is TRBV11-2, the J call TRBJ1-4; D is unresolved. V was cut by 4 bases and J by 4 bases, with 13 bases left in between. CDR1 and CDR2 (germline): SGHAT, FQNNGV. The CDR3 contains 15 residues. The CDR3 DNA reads TGTGCCAGCAGCTATAGCTCGGGCCGTAATGAAAAACTGTTTTTT. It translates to CASSYSSGRNEKLFF. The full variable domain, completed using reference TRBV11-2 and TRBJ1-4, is EAGVAQSPRYKIIEKRQSVAFWCNPISGHATLYWYQQILGQGPKLLIQFQNNGVVDDSQLPKDRFSAERLKGVDSTLKIQPAKLEDSAVYLCASSYSSGRNEKLFFGSGTQLSVL.

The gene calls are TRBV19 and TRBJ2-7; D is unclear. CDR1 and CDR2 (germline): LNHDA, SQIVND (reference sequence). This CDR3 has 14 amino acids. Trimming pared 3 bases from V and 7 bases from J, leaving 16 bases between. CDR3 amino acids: CASSMGRYLGEQYF. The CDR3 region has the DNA TGTGCCAGTAGTATGGGCAGGTATCTGGGGGAGCAGTACTTC.

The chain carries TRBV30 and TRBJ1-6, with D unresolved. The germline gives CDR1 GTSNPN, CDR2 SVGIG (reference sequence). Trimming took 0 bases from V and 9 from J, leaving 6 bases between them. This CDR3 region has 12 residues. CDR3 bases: TGTGCCTGGAGTGTACCCGTTTCACCCCTCCACTTT. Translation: CAWSVPVSPLHF.

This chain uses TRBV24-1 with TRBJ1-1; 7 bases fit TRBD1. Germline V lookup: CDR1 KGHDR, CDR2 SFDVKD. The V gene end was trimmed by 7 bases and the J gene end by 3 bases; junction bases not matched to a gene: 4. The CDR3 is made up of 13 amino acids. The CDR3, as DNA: TGTGCCACCAGCTTTGACAGGGACACTGAAGCTTTCTTT. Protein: CATSFDRDTEAFF.

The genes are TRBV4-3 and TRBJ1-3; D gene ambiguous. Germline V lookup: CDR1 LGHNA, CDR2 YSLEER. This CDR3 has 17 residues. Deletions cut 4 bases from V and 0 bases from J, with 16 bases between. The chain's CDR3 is CASSPTVEGASGNTIYF. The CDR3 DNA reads TGCGCCAGCAGCCCTACGGTGGAGGGCGCCTCTGGAAACACCATATATTTT.

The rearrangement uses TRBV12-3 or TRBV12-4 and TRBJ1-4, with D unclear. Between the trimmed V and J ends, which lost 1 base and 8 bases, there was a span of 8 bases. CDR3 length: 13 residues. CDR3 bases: TGTGCCAGCAGTTTAGACGGAGAGGAAAAACTGTTTTTT. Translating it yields CASSLDGEEKLFF.

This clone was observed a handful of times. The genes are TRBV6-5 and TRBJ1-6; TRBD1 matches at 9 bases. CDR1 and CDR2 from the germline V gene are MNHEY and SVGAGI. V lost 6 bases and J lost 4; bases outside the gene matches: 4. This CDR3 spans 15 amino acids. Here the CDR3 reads CASRETGGYNSPLHF. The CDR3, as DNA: TGTGCCAGCAGGGAGACAGGGGGATATAATTCACCCCTCCACTTT.

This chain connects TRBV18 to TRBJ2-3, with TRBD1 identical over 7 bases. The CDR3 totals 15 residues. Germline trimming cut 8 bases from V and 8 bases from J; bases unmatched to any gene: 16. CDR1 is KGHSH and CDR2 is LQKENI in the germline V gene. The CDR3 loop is CASQTGEGTKGTQYF. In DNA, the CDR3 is TGTGCCAGCCAAACAGGGGAAGGTACGAAGGGTACGCAGTATTTT. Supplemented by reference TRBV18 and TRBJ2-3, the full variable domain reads NAGVMQNPRHLVRRRGQEARLRCSPMKGHSHVYWYRQLPEEGLKFMVYLQKENIIDESGMPKERFSAEFPKEGPSILRIQQVVRGDSAAYFCASQTGEGTKGTQYFGPGTRLTVL.

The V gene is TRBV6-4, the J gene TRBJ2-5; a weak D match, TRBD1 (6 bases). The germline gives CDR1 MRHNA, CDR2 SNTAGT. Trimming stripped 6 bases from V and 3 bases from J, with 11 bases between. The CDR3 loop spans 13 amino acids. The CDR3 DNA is TGTGCCAGCAGCCGGACAGCCGAAGAGACCCAGTACTTC. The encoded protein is CASSRTAEETQYF.

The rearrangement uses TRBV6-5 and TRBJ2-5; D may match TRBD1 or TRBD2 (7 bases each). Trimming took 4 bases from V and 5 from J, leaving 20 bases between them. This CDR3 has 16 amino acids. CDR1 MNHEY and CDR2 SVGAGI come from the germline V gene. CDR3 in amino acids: CASSFPRGTAGETQYF. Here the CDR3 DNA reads TGTGCCAGCAGTTTCCCGAGGGGGACAGCGGGGGAGACCCAGTACTTC.

The CDR3 here is CASSQDSVLAGQSYEQYF. The CDR3 coding sequence is TGCGCCAGCAGCCAAGATTCGGTTCTAGCGGGGCAATCCTACGAGCAGTACTTC. V is TRBV4-3 and J is TRBJ2-7; 9 nucleotides agree with TRBD2. V shed 0 bases, J shed 1 base, and the junction held 10 bases outside the gene matches. The CDR3 is 18 residues long. The germline V gene has CDR1 LGHNA and CDR2 YSLEER.

This CDR3 is CASSPPAAGQKNQPQHF. The CDR3 coding sequence is TGTGCCAGCAGCCCACCGGCCGCGGGACAGAAGAATCAGCCCCAGCATTTT. This chain joins TRBV6-2 or TRBV6-3 and TRBJ1-5; 7 positions agree with TRBD1. This CDR3 has 17 residues. Losses at the gene ends were 6 bases for V and 4 bases for J; bases not matched to a gene: 15. The germline V gene encodes CDR1 MNHEY and CDR2 SVGEGT.

CDR3 sequence reads: CASSPGLAGGYEQYF. For the CDR3, the DNA is TGTGCCAGCAGCCCAGGACTAGCGGGAGGTTACGAGCAGTACTTC. The V call is TRBV5-4, the J call TRBJ2-7; the match to TRBD2 covers 14 bases. V lost 4 bases and J lost 4; bases outside the gene matches: 4. This CDR3 is 15 amino acids long. Germline loops: CDR1 SGHNT, CDR2 YYREEE (reference sequence).

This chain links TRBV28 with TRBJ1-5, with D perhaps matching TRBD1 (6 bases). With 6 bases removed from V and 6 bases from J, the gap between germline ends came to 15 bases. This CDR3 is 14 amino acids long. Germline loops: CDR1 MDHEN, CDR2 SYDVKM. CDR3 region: CASRPGQGGQPQHF. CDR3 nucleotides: TGTGCCAGCAGGCCGGGACAAGGGGGTCAGCCCCAGCATTTT.

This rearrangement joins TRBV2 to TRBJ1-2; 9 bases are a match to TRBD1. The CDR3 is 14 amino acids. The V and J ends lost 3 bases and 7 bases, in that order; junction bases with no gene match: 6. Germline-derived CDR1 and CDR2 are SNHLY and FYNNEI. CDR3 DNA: TGTGCCAGCAGTGACTACAGGGGGCTCAGTGGCTACACCTTC. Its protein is CASSDYRGLSGYTF.

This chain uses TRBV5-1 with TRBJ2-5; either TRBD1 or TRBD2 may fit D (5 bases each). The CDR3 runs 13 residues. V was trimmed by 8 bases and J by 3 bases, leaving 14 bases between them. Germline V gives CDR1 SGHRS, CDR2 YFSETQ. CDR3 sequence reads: CASAGASEETQYF. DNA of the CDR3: TGCGCCAGTGCCGGGGCCTCGGAAGAGACCCAGTACTTC.